This is a list of T cell receptor beta chains from one sample in a study of T cells in Graves' hyperthyroidism and ophthalmopathy. TCRdb ran MiXCR on the multiplex PCR reads and lists one entry per CDR3 protein. The sample records some 720,000 distinct CDR3 sequences, about 15% being singletons. The sequenced material came from blood. The receptors come from a man younger than 35 with Graves' hyperthyroidism. CDR3s include the opening cysteine and the closing phenylalanine or tryptophan. A D gene is named only where the DNA matches it firmly. A clone size is listed for some rows: how often the clone was seen (once, few, many), or a class if it is expanded.

cdr3_length	d_call	j_call	v_call	clone_size	cdr3_nt	cdr3_aa
12	TRBD2	TRBJ2-1	TRBV29-1	.	TGCAGCGTTCGGACTAGCGGGAATGAGCAGTTCTTC	CSVRTSGNEQFF
14	TRBD2	TRBJ2-3	TRBV7-2	many	TGTGCCAGCAGCTTAAGACTAGCGTCAAATACGCAGTATTTT	CASSLRLASNTQYF
15	.	TRBJ2-5	TRBV5-1	many	TGCGCCAGCAGCCAGCAGCTAGGACGGCAAGAGACCCAGTACTTC	CASSQQLGRQETQYF
17	.	TRBJ2-2	TRBV5-1	.	TGCGCCAGCAGCTTGCTCGGCGGGGCTACGAACACCGGGGAGCTGTTTTTT	CASSLLGGATNTGELFF
17	TRBD2	TRBJ2-7	TRBV7-3	few	TGTGCCAGCGGCTATATATCTTCTGGACTAGCGGAGTACGAGCAGTACTTC	CASGYISSGLAEYEQYF
16	.	TRBJ2-1	TRBV24-1	.	TGTGCCACCAGTGACACCGGGACAACAAGCTACAATGAGCAGTTCTTC	CATSDTGTTSYNEQFF
15	.	TRBJ2-7	TRBV5-5	few	TGTGCCAGCAGCCCGGGACGTCAACTAGCCTACGAGCAGTACTTC	CASSPGRQLAYEQYF
16	.	TRBJ2-1	TRBV6-1	few	TGTGCCAGCAGTCCCAGCCCCGGACAAACCTACAATGAGCAGTTCTTC	CASSPSPGQTYNEQFF
15	TRBD1	TRBJ1-2	TRBV18	.	TGTGCCAGCTCACCACCGACAGGGCTAAACTATGGCTACACTTTC	CASSPPTGLNYGYTF
11	.	TRBJ2-7	TRBV20-1	.	TGCAGTGCTAGGTACCGTGGGGAGCAGTACTTC	CSARYRGEQYF
14	.	TRBJ2-1	TRBV7-9	few	TGTGCCAGCAGCTTAGTAGAGAGTGATAATGAGCAGTTCTTC	CASSLVESDNEQFF
14	.	TRBJ2-3	TRBV7-9	many	TGTGCCAGCAGCTCCCAAGGGGGAACAGATACGCAGTATTTT	CASSSQGGTDTQYF
13	.	TRBJ2-7	TRBV12-3/TRBV12-4	many	TGTGCCAGCAGTTTCGGGACTGACTACGAGCAGTACTTC	CASSFGTDYEQYF
15	.	TRBJ1-5	TRBV9	many	TGTGCCAGCAGCGCCGGGACAAGTAGCAATCAGCCCCAGCATTTT	CASSAGTSSNQPQHF
12	.	TRBJ2-2	TRBV5-1	.	TGCGCCAGCAGCTTCATTCCACTGGAGCTGTTTTTT	CASSFIPLELFF
12	.	TRBJ1-6	TRBV20-1	.	TGCAGTGCTAGAGACAGCTATTCACCCCTCCACTTT	CSARDSYSPLHF
14	.	TRBJ2-7	TRBV29-1	many	TGCAGCGTTGAAACCCCGGCCAGTCCCTACGAGCAGTACTTC	CSVETPASPYEQYF
16	TRBD1	TRBJ2-1	TRBV20-1	many	TGCAGTGCTAGAGTCGCGGACAGGGTTTCAGAAAATGAGCAGTTCTTC	CSARVADRVSENEQFF
13	TRBD1	TRBJ2-7	TRBV28	many	TGTGCCAGCAGTGCCGGGACAGGGGACGAGCAGTACTTC	CASSAGTGDEQYF
14	.	TRBJ2-7	TRBV20-1	few	TGCAGTGCTCTTTACAGGGGGGGTTCCTACGAGCAGTACTTC	CSALYRGGSYEQYF
14	.	TRBJ1-5	TRBV24-1	.	TGTGCCACCAGTGTAACAGAAAGCAATCAGCCCCAGCATTTT	CATSVTESNQPQHF
15	TRBD1	TRBJ2-1	TRBV30	many	TGTGCCTGGAGGCCGGGACAGTCCTCCTACAATGAGCAGTTCTTC	CAWRPGQSSYNEQFF
15	TRBD1	TRBJ2-7	TRBV28	many	TGTGCCAGCAGTCCGGGGACAGGGCGCGCCTACGAGCAGTACTTC	CASSPGTGRAYEQYF
16	.	TRBJ2-1	TRBV5-1	.	TGCGCCAGCAGCGATACCGACAGGAGCTCCTACAATGAGCAGTTCTTC	CASSDTDRSSYNEQFF
13	.	TRBJ1-1	TRBV19	.	TGTGCCTCCCGAGGGGGATGGGGCACTGAAGCTTTCTTT	CASRGGWGTEAFF
13	.	TRBJ1-1	TRBV5-1	few	TGCGCCAGCAGCGGCCAGGGTGGACTCGAAGCTTTCTTT	CASSGQGGLEAFF
15	TRBD1	TRBJ1-2	TRBV7-9	few	TGTGCCAGCAGCTCAATCCGGGACAGGGACGGTGGCTACACCTTC	CASSSIRDRDGGYTF
11	.	TRBJ1-5	TRBV7-8	few	TGTGCCAGCAGCTTACCCCAGCCCCAGCATTTT	CASSLPQPQHF
16	.	TRBJ2-1	TRBV7-2	many	TGTGCCAGCAGGTCCGACAGGTCCCTTGCCTACAATGAGCAGTTCTTC	CASRSDRSLAYNEQFF
15	.	TRBJ1-2	TRBV28	many	TGTGCCAGCAGTGCCCCCGGGGGGCCTAACTATGGCTACACCTTC	CASSAPGGPNYGYTF
16	TRBD2	TRBJ2-3	TRBV6-1	few	TGTGCCAGCAGTACCGGACTAGCGGGAGTGGAAGATACGCAGTATTTT	CASSTGLAGVEDTQYF
17	TRBD2	TRBJ2-7	TRBV11-2	many	TGTGCCAGCAGCTCCTCTCCCCCGGGACTAGGGCTCGACGAGCAGTACTTC	CASSSSPPGLGLDEQYF
14	.	TRBJ2-3	TRBV4-1	many	TGCGCCAGCAGCCAAGGCGGTTACACAGATACGCAGTATTTT	CASSQGGYTDTQYF
14	.	TRBJ2-3	TRBV27	many	TGTGCCAGCAGTGTGTACCGCGGGGCGGATACGCAGTATTTT	CASSVYRGADTQYF
14	TRBD2	TRBJ2-7	TRBV13	many	TGTGCCAGCAGAAAAGCGGGGGCTACCTACGAGCAGTACTTC	CASRKAGATYEQYF
13	.	TRBJ2-3	TRBV20-1	many	TGCAGTGCTGGGGAGCGGGTTGCAGATACGCAGTATTTT	CSAGERVADTQYF
12	.	TRBJ2-1	TRBV28	many	TGTGCCAGCAGTTTACCCCCTGATGAGCAGTTCTTC	CASSLPPDEQFF
14	.	TRBJ1-2	TRBV7-2	few	TGTGCCAGCAGCTTAGCGCCTGGGGAGCTTGGCTACACCTTC	CASSLAPGELGYTF
14	TRBD1	TRBJ2-3	TRBV19	many	TGTGCCTCCACCTCGGGACAGGGGGCGGATACGCAGTATTTT	CASTSGQGADTQYF
12	.	TRBJ1-6	TRBV5-6	few	TGTGCCAGCAGCTTGGACAAGGGATCCCTCCACTTT	CASSLDKGSLHF
16	TRBD1	TRBJ2-7	TRBV19	.	TGTGCCAGTAGTACCCTACCCGGACAGGGGAACTACGAGCAGTACTTC	CASSTLPGQGNYEQYF
17	TRBD2	TRBJ2-7	TRBV7-8	many	TGTGCCAGCAGCGCCCGGACTAGCGGGAGAAGGGGCTACGAGCAGTACTTC	CASSARTSGRRGYEQYF
15	TRBD1	TRBJ2-3	TRBV7-3	many	TGTGCCAGCAGCCCACCGGGACAGGAGGGAGACACGCAGTATTTT	CASSPPGQEGDTQYF
13	.	TRBJ1-3	TRBV15	few	TGTGCCACCAGCACGGGTACTGGAAACACCATATATTTT	CATSTGTGNTIYF
14	.	TRBJ2-2	TRBV4-3	.	TGCGCCAGCCAGGGAGCGATCAACACCGGGGAGCTGTTTTTT	CASQGAINTGELFF
16	TRBD2	TRBJ2-2	TRBV27	many	TGTGCCAGCAGTTTTGCCCGCGTTGGGGGGGGCGGGGAGCTGTTTTTT	CASSFARVGGGGELFF
13	TRBD1	TRBJ2-3	TRBV5-1	many	TGCGCCAGCAGCTGGACAGGGCCAGATACGCAGTATTTT	CASSWTGPDTQYF
15	.	TRBJ2-7	TRBV7-9	.	TGTGCCAGCAGCGCCCGGCTAGGGGTTAGGAACGAGCAGTACTTC	CASSARLGVRNEQYF
12	.	TRBJ2-7	TRBV29-1	few	TGCAGCGCATCATCGGTGCACTACGAGCAGTACTTC	CSASSVHYEQYF
15	.	TRBJ1-1	TRBV29-1	.	TGCAGCGCTCCCCTGACCGGGACGGGGACCGGGGGAGCTTTCTTT	CSAPLTGTGTGGAFF
19	TRBD2	TRBJ2-1	TRBV27	many	TGTGCCAGCAGTAAGGGACTAGCCTTTAATTTTCAAAACTACAATGAGCAGTTCTTC	CASSKGLAFNFQNYNEQFF